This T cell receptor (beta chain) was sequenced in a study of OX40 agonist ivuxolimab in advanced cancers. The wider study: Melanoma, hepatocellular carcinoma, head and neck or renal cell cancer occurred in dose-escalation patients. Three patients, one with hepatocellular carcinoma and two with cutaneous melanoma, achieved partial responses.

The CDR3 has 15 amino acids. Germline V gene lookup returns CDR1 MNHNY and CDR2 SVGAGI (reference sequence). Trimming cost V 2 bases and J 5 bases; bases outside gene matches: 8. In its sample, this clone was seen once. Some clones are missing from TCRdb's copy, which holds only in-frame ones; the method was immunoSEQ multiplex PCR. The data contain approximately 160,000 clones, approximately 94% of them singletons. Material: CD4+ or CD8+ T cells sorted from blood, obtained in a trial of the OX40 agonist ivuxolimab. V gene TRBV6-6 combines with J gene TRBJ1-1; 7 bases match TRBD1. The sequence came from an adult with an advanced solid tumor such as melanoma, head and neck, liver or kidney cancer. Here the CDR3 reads CASSYPEGANTEAFF. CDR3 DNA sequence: TGTGCCAGCAGTTACCCTGAGGGGGCGAATACTGAAGCTTTCTTT.